This note documents a single T cell receptor beta chain sequence. Its antigen is not identified. The data were obtained in a study of long-term antiretroviral therapy in people with HIV. Background on the study: The 2015 immediate-ART recommendation was preceded by the earliest samples by about a decade.

With survey level as its setting, the immunoSEQ assay was v3.0. Each sample aimed for roughly 40,000-50,000 sequenced T-cell genomes. Sequencing was performed with immunoSEQ multiplex PCR; in TCRdb, only in-frame clones are kept and a portion is missing. The table shows 29,000 or so clones, with approximately 94% occurring only once. V was pared by 8 bases and J by 1 base, with 3 bases between. The CDR3 runs to 10 residues. CDR1 and CDR2 from the germline V gene are SGDLS and YYNGEE. Ahead of DNA extraction, samples held about 0.95-10 million cryopreserved PBMC each. General study points: In HIV, the repertoires covered a tighter span of CDR3 lengths than in controls.

The source material was unsorted PBMCs, sampled 7.4 years after starting antiretroviral therapy. The rearrangement joins TRBV9 to TRBJ1-2; D unclear. This receptor was identified in a middle-aged man with HIV. CDR3 in DNA: TGTGCCAGATATAACTATGGCTACACCTTC. Its protein product is CARYNYGYTF.